This T cell receptor beta chain was profiled in a study of Graves' ophthalmopathy and Graves' hyperthyroidism. Study context: Blood was drawn at initial diagnosis, before any treatment.

From RNA, the CDR3 regions of TCR beta chains were amplified and sequenced. Scientists carried out first-round RT-PCR using HTBI primers and then a second-round multiplex PCR. TCRdb analysed the multiplex PCR reads with MiXCR anew, one entry per CDR3 protein. The repertoire holds about 390,000 distinct CDR3 sequences, approximately 15% seen once, with around 7% in the top ten. Findings of the study overall: Most expanded clonotypes in thyroid above 0.001 frequency also showed up in blood.

This clonotype was found a few times. Its matching antigen is unknown. Germline CDR1 MNHEY, CDR2 SVGAGI. J gave up 5 bases and V 2 bases, and 5 bases lay outside the gene matches. CDR3 length: 14 residues. Over 18 months of follow-up, stable hyperthyroidism required that no ophthalmopathy appear. This TCR was recovered from a young woman with stable Graves' hyperthyroidism. This chain links TRBV6-5 with TRBJ2-5, with 7 bases identical to TRBD2. The sequencing sample was made of peripheral blood. CDR3 DNA sequence: TGTGCCAGCAGTTACGGGGGAGGGTCCGAGACCCAGTACTTC. Translating gives CASSYGGGSETQYF.